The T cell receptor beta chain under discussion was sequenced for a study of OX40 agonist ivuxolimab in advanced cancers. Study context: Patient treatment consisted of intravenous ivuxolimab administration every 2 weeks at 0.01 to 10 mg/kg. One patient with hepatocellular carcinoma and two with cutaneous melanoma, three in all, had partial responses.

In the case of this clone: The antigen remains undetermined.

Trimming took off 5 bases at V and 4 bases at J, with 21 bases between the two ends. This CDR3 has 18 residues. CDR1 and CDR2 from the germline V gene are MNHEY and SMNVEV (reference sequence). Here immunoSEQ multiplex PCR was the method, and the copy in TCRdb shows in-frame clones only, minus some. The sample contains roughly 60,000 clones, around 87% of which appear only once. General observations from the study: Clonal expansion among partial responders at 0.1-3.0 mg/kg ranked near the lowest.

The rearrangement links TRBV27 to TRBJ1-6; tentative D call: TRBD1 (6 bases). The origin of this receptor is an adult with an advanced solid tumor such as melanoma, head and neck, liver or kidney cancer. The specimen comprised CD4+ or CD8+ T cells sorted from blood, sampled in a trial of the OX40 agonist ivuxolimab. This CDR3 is CASSVGGSLNNYNSPLHF. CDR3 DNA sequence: TGTGCCAGCAGTGTTGGGGGCAGCCTAAATAATTATAATTCACCCCTCCACTTT.